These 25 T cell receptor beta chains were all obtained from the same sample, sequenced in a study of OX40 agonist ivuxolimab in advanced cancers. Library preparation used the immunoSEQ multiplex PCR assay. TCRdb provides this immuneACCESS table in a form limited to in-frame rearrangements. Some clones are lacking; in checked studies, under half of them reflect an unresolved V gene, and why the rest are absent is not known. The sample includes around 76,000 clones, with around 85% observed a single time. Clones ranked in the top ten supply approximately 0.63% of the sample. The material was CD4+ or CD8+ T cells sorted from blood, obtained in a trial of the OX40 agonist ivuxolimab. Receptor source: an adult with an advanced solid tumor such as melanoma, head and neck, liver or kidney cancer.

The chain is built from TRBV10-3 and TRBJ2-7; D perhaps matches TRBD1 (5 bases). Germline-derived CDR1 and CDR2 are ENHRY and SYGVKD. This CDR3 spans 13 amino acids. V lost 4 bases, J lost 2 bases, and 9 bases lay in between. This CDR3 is CAISGGRAYEQYF. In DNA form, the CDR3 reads TGTGCCATCAGTGGAGGCAGGGCCTACGAGCAGTACTTC.

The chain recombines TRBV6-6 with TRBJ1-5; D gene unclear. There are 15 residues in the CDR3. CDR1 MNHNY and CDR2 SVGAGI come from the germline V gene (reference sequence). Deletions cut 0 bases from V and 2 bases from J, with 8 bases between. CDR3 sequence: CASSYSNRGNQPQHF. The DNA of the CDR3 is TGTGCCAGCAGTTACTCGAATAGGGGCAATCAGCCCCAGCATTTT.

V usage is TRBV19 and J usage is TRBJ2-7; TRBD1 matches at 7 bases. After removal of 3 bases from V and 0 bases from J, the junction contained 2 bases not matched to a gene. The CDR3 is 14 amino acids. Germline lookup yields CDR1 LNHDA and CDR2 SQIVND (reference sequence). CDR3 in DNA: TGTGCCAGTAGTATCGAGGGGGCCTCCTACGAGCAGTACTTC. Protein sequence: CASSIEGASYEQYF.

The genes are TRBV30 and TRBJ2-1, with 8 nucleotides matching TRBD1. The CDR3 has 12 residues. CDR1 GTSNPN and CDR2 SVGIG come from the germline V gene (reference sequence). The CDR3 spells CTTGVAYNEQFF. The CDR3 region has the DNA TGTACGACAGGGGTCGCCTACAATGAGCAGTTCTTC.

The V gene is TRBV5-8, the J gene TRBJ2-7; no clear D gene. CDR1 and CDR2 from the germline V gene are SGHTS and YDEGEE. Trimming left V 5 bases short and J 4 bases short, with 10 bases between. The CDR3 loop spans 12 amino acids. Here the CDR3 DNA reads TGTGCCAGCAGGGTGATGGTGTACGAGCAGTACTTC. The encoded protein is CASRVMVYEQYF.

The CDR3 DNA reads as TGTGCCAGCAGTAAGTCTAGCGGGGGTTACTATACAGATACGCAGTATTTT. Protein sequence: CASSKSSGGYYTDTQYF. This chain uses TRBV7-9 with TRBJ2-3; 10 positions match TRBD2. The germline V gene has CDR1 SEHNR and CDR2 FQNEAQ (reference sequence). The CDR3 has 17 amino acids. Trimming cost V 6 bases and J 3 bases; bases outside gene matches: 12.

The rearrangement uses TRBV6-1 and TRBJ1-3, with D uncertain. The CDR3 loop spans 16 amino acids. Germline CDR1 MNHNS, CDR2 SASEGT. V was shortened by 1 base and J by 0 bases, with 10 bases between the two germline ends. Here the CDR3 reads CASSEVSGYSGNTIYF. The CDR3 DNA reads TGTGCCAGCAGTGAAGTATCAGGCTACTCTGGAAACACCATATATTTT.

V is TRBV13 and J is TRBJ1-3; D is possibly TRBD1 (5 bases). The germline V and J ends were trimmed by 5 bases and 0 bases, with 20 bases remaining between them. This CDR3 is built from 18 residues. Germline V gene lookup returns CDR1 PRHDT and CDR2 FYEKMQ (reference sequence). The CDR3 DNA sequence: TGTGCCAGCAGCCCCACGGGGGGGACGGTGATCTCTGGAAACACCATATATTTT. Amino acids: CASSPTGGTVISGNTIYF.

The CDR3 coding sequence is TGTGCCATCAGTGGGATGGGGGGGGCGCACGAGCAGTACTTC. Translated: CAISGMGGAHEQYF. The J gene is TRBJ2-7, the V gene TRBV10-3, with D perhaps matching TRBD2 (7 bases). Looked up from germline, CDR1 is ENHRY and CDR2 is SYGVKD. This CDR3 region has 14 residues. V lost 4 bases and J 5 bases, leaving 15 bases between the germline ends.

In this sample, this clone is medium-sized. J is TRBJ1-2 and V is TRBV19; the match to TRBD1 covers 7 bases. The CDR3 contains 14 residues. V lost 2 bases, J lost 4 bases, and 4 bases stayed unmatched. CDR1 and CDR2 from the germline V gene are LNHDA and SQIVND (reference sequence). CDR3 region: CASSIPGTAYGYTF. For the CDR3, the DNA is TGTGCCAGTAGTATACCTGGGACAGCCTATGGCTACACCTTC.

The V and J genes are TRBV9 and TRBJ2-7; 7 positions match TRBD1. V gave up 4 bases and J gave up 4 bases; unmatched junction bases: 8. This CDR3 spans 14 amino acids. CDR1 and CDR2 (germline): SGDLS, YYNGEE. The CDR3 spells CASSTRTGSYEQYF. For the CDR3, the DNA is TGTGCCAGCAGCACCAGGACAGGTTCTTACGAGCAGTACTTC.

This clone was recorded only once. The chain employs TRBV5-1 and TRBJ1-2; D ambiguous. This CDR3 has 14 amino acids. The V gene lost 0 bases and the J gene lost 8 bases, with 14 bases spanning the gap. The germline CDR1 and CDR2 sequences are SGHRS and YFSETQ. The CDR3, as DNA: TGCGCCAGCAGCTTGGAAGTGGGTAAGGGAGGCTACACCTTC. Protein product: CASSLEVGKGGYTF.

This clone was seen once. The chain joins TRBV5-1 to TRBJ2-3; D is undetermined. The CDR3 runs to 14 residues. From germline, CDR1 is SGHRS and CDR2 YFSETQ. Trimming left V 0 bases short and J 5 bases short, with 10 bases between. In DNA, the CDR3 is TGCGCCAGCAGCTTGGCGGACGGTAGAGATACGCAGTATTTT. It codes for CASSLADGRDTQYF.

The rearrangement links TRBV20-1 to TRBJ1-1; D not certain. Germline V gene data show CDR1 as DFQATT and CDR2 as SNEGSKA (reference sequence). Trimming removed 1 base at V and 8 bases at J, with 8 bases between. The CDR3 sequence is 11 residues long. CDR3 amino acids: CSARATREAFF. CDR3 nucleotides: TGCAGTGCTAGAGCTACAAGGGAAGCTTTCTTT.

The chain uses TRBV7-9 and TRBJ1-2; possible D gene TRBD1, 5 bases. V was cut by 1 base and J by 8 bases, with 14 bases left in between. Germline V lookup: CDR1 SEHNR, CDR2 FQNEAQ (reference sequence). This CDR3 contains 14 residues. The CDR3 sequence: CASSLELGGAGYTF. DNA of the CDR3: TGTGCCAGCAGCTTAGAACTCGGGGGTGCAGGCTACACCTTC. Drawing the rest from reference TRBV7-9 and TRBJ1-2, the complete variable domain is DTGVSQNPRHKITKRGQNVTFRCDPISEHNRLYWYRQTLGQGPEFLTYFQNEAQLEKSRLLSDRFSAERPKGSFSTLEIQRTEQGDSAMYLCASSLELGGAGYTFGSGTRLTVV.

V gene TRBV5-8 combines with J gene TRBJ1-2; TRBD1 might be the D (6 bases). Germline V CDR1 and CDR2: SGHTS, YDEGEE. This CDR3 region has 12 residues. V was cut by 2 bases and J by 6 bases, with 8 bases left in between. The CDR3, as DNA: TGTGCCAGCAGCTTCCAGGGGAATGGCTACACCTTC. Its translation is CASSFQGNGYTF. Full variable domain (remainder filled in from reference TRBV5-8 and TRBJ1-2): EAGVTQSPTHLIKTRGQQATLRCSPISGHTSVYWYQQALGLGLQFLLWYDEGEERNRGNFPPRFSGRQFPNYSSELNVNALELEDSALYLCASSFQGNGYTFGSGTRLTVV.

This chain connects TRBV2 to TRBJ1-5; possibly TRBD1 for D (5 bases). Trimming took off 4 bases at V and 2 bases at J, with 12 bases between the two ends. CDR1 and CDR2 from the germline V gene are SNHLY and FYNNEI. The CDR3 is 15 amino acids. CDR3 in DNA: TGTGCCAGCAGTGGGCCAGGGCGGGGCAATCAGCCCCAGCATTTT. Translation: CASSGPGRGNQPQHF.

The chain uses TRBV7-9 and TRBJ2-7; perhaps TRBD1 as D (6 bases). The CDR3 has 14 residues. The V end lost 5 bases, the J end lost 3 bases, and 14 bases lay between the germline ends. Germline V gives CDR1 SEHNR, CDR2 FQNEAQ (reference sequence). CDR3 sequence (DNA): TGTGCCAGCAGCCCCAGACAGGTAGGCTACGAGCAGTACTTC. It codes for CASSPRQVGYEQYF. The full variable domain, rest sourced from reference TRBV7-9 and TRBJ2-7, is DTGVSQNPRHKITKRGQNVTFRCDPISEHNRLYWYRQTLGQGPEFLTYFQNEAQLEKSRLLSDRFSAERPKGSFSTLEIQRTEQGDSAMYLCASSPRQVGYEQYFGPGTRLTVT.

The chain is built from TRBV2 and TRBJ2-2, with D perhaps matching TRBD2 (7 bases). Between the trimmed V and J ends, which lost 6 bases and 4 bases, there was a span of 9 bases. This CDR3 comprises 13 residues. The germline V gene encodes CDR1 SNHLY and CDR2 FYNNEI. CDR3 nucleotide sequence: TGTGCCAGCAGGAGGGGGGGCACCGGGGAGCTGTTTTTT. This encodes CASRRGGTGELFF.

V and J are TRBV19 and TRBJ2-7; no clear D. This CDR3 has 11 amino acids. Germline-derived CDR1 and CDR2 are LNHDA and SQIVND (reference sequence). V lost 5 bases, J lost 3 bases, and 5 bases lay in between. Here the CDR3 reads CASSSLYEQYF. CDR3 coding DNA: TGTGCCAGTAGTTCCCTCTACGAGCAGTACTTC.

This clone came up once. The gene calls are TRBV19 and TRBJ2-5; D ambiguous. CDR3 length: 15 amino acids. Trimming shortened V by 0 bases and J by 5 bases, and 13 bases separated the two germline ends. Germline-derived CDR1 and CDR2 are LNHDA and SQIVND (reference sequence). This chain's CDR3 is CASSIDHSPGETQYF. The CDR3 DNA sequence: TGTGCCAGTAGTATAGACCACTCGCCTGGGGAGACCCAGTACTTC.

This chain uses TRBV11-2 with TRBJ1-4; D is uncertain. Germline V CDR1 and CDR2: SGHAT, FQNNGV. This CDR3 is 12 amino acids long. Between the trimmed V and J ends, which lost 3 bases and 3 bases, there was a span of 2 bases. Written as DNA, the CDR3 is TGTGCCAGCAGCTTTTCTAATGAAAAACTGTTTTTT. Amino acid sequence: CASSFSNEKLFF.

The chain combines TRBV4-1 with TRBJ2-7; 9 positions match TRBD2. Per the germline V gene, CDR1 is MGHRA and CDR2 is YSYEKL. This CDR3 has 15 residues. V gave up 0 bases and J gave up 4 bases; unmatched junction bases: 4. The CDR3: CASSQETSGPYEQYF. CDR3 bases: TGCGCCAGCAGCCAAGAAACTAGCGGGCCGTACGAGCAGTACTTC.

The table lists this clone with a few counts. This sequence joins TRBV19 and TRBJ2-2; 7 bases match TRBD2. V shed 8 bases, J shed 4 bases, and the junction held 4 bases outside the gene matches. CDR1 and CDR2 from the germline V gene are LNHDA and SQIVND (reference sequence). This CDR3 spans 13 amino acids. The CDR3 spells CASRLAGTGELFF. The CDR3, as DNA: TGTGCCAGTCGATTAGCGGGCACCGGGGAGCTGTTTTTT.

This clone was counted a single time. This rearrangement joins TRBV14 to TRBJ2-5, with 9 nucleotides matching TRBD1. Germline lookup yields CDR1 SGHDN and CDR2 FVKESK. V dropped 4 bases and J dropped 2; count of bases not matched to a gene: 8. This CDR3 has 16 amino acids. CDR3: CASSRTGTGRQETQYF. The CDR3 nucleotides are TGTGCCAGCAGCCGAACCGGGACAGGGAGGCAAGAGACCCAGTACTTC.